Each of the 24 T cell receptor beta chains below was sequenced from the same sample in a study of beta chain features in type 1 diabetes. Study-level points and caveats: People with Type 1 diabetes carried modestly yet significantly shorter TCRB CDR3s in all four CD4+ subsets.

Every bit of the isolated RNA underwent reverse transcription, so sequencing read expressed TCRB transcripts. Assay used: immunoSEQ multiplex PCR; TCRdb lists only in-frame clones, some missing. Altogether hundreds of thousands of clones are present, 15% being singletons, with the ten largest covering less than 0.02%. The antigens these receptors bind are not known. Sequencing used naive CD4+ T cells from blood. These receptor sequences come from a man between 18 and 35 years old with type 1 diabetes.

The chain recombines TRBV30 with TRBJ1-5; TRBD1 might be the D (5 bases). The CDR3 has 13 amino acids. V lost 1 base to trimming and J lost 4 bases, with 8 bases between them. The germline V gene has CDR1 GTSNPN and CDR2 SVGIG (reference sequence). The CDR3 spells CAWSGRVNQPQHF. CDR3 nucleotide sequence: TGTGCCTGGAGTGGCAGGGTTAATCAGCCCCAGCATTTT.

The genes are TRBV29-1 and TRBJ2-5; a weak D match, TRBD2 (5 bases). The J call may be incorrect, as the DNA end agrees better with TRBJ2-7. From germline, CDR1 is SQVTM and CDR2 ANQGSEA. This CDR3 has 15 amino acids. In DNA form, the CDR3 reads TGCAGCGTTGGAAAGGGAGCAGCGGATCGTTACGAGCAGTACTTC. This sequence encodes CSVGKGAADRYEQYF.

This chain links TRBV29-1 with TRBJ2-2, with 9 bases that match TRBD1. V lost 4 bases, J lost 1 base, and 4 bases stayed unmatched. Germline V gene data show CDR1 as SQVTM and CDR2 as ANQGSEA. This CDR3 is 15 amino acids long. CDR3 coding DNA: TGCAGCGTTGCGGGACAGGGATGGAACACCGGGGAGCTGTTTTTT. It is translated as CSVAGQGWNTGELFF.

The chain is built from TRBV10-2 and TRBJ2-7; 8 bases are shared with TRBD2. Germline CDR1 reads WSHSY; CDR2 reads SAAADI. The CDR3 runs to 14 residues. Trimming took 3 bases from V and 9 from J; bases not matched to a gene: 10. The CDR3 coding sequence is TGCGCCAGCAGTGACGTCGGGGGGGGAATCGGGCAGTACTTC. The encoded protein is CASSDVGGGIGQYF.

This clone was found a few times. V and J are TRBV5-4 and TRBJ2-5; 11 positions agree with TRBD1. The junction had 4 bases not matched to a gene; V was cut back by 4 bases and J by 5 bases. Looked up from germline, CDR1 is SGHNT and CDR2 is YYREEE (reference sequence). The CDR3 sequence is 14 residues long. The CDR3 is CASSRDRGSETQYF. CDR3 coding DNA: TGTGCCAGCAGCCGGGACAGGGGGAGCGAGACCCAGTACTTC.

This sequence joins TRBV5-1 and TRBJ2-3; 7 nucleotides line up with TRBD1. The CDR3 contains 15 residues. V lost 0 bases, J lost 2 bases, and 3 bases stayed unmatched. The germline gives CDR1 SGHRS, CDR2 YFSETQ. In DNA form, the CDR3 reads TGCGCCAGCAGCTTGGGACAGGGAGACACAGATACGCAGTATTTT. Amino acid sequence: CASSLGQGDTDTQYF.

The rearrangement uses TRBV15 and TRBJ2-1; 7 bases fit TRBD1. This CDR3 is built from 16 residues. The germline CDR1 and CDR2 sequences are LNHNV and YYDKDF (reference sequence). After removal of 3 bases from V and 0 bases from J, the junction contained 5 bases not matched to a gene. CDR3 in amino acids: CATSRNRGSSYNEQFF. The CDR3 DNA sequence: TGTGCCACCAGCAGGAACAGGGGCAGCTCCTACAATGAGCAGTTCTTC.

The V and J genes are TRBV10-3 and TRBJ2-1, with TRBD2 matching 13 bases. Germline V gene data show CDR1 as ENHRY and CDR2 as SYGVKD. This CDR3 region has 15 residues. V gave up 6 bases and J gave up 5 bases; unmatched junction bases: 4. Written as DNA, the CDR3 is TGTGCCATCAGCGAACTAGCGGGGGGGGACAATGAGCAGTTCTTC. It is translated as CAISELAGGDNEQFF.

In its sample, this clone was seen a few times. The chain combines TRBV5-4 with TRBJ2-7, with 9 bases that match TRBD2. With 4 bases clipped from V and 2 bases from J, the junction kept 10 bases outside the gene matches. Germline V lookup: CDR1 SGHNT, CDR2 YYREEE (reference sequence). The CDR3 is 16 amino acids. Here the CDR3 DNA reads TGTGCCAGCAGCATGGAACTGACTAGCGGACCCTACGAGCAGTACTTC. Amino acid sequence: CASSMELTSGPYEQYF.

The V call is TRBV6-1, the J call TRBJ2-1; TRBD2 matches at 13 bases. V trimming: 4 bases; J trimming: 6 bases; junction bases outside the gene matches: 3. The CDR3 length is 15 residues. Germline CDR1 MNHNS, CDR2 SASEGT. CDR3 DNA sequence: TGTGCCAGCAGTGCCAGACTAGCGGGGGGCAATGAGCAGTTCTTC. It encodes CASSARLAGGNEQFF.

The sample holds a few counts of this clone. This chain connects TRBV7-2 to TRBJ2-1; TRBD2 aligns across 7 bases. V trimming: 5 bases; J trimming: 10 bases; junction bases outside the gene matches: 17. The CDR3 consists of 16 residues. Germline lookup yields CDR1 SGHTA and CDR2 FQGNSA. CDR3 in DNA: TGTGCCAGCAGCCGAGCTCCGGGACTACCCCCAAGGGAGCAGTTCTTC. It encodes CASSRAPGLPPREQFF.

The chain couples TRBV30 to TRBJ1-6; tentative D call: TRBD1 (6 bases). Trimming shortened V by 5 bases and J by 0 bases, and 20 bases separated the two germline ends. The CDR3 is 18 amino acids. Germline V gene lookup returns CDR1 GTSNPN and CDR2 SVGIG (reference sequence). The DNA for the CDR3 is TGTGCCTGGCGGGGGGCCCCTGGTCTCCGCTCCTATAATTCACCCCTCCACTTT. As protein: CAWRGAPGLRSYNSPLHF.

This rearrangement joins TRBV5-1 to TRBJ2-5; perhaps TRBD1 as D (5 bases). This CDR3 is 15 amino acids long. The germline V gene encodes CDR1 SGHRS and CDR2 YFSETQ. The V gene lost 1 base and the J gene lost 5 bases, with 15 bases spanning the gap. The CDR3 loop reads CASSLSQGARETQYF. The DNA for the CDR3 is TGCGCCAGCAGCTTGTCTCAAGGGGCCCGGGAGACCCAGTACTTC.

A few counts support this clone. This rearrangement joins TRBV7-2 to TRBJ2-7; the D gene is possibly TRBD1 (5 bases). Germline CDR1 reads SGHTA; CDR2 reads FQGNSA. V lost 1 base and J lost 2, with 9 bases in between. The length of the CDR3 is 14 residues. CDR3 bases: TGTGCCAGCAGCTTAGAGACAGTTACCTACGAGCAGTACTTC. Protein sequence: CASSLETVTYEQYF.

This clone was seen only a few times. The J gene is TRBJ2-7, the V gene TRBV9, with 12 bases identical to TRBD2. This CDR3 has 14 residues. CDR1 SGDLS and CDR2 YYNGEE come from the germline V gene. V lost 3 bases and J lost 2; bases outside the gene matches: 0. CDR3 residues: CASSGTSGTYEQYF. CDR3 nucleotide sequence: TGTGCCAGCAGCGGGACTAGCGGGACCTACGAGCAGTACTTC.

The chain combines TRBV9 with TRBJ2-6; D perhaps matches TRBD2 (5 bases). The CDR3 spans 14 residues. The V end was cut by 3 bases, the J end by 7 bases, with 11 bases between. The germline gives CDR1 SGDLS, CDR2 YYNGEE. Written as DNA, the CDR3 is TGTGCCAGCAGCGAACGGACTCGAGCCAACGTCCTGACTTTC. Its protein product is CASSERTRANVLTF.

This clone came up a few times. The gene calls are TRBV7-2 and TRBJ2-5; a weak D match, TRBD1 (7 bases). V dropped 5 bases and J dropped 6 bases, with 16 bases sitting between them. CDR3 size: 14 residues. The germline V gene encodes CDR1 SGHTA and CDR2 FQGNSA. In DNA, the CDR3 is TGTGCCAGCAGCCAAGACTCAGGGGGGAAGACCCAGTACTTC. Amino acid sequence: CASSQDSGGKTQYF.

This clone has a handful of counts. The genes are TRBV9 and TRBJ2-7, with TRBD2 identical over 7 bases. The ends lost 0 bases at V and 2 bases at J; junction bases unmatched: 5. CDR1 is SGDLS, CDR2 YYNGEE, per germline. The CDR3 consists of 15 residues. Written as DNA, the CDR3 is TGTGCCAGCAGCGTAGGGAGCGGGATCCCCTACGAGCAGTACTTC. This gives the protein CASSVGSGIPYEQYF.

The V gene is TRBV11-2, the J gene TRBJ2-1; 12 bases fit TRBD2. This CDR3 comprises 15 residues. The V segment lost 6 bases and the J segment 9 bases; nucleotides outside the gene matches: 9. The germline V gene encodes CDR1 SGHAT and CDR2 FQNNGV. The CDR3 DNA reads TGTGCCAGCAGGGTATATACTAGCGGGAGGATTGAGCAGTTCTTC. Translating it yields CASRVYTSGRIEQFF.

This clone was seen more than once but under ten times. The CDR3 DNA sequence: TGTGCCAGCAGAAGCGGGGGGGAGGTAGATACGCAGTATTTT. It codes for CASRSGGEVDTQYF. The genes are TRBV28 and TRBJ2-3; 10 bases are a match to TRBD2. Germline CDR1 and CDR2: MDHEN and SYDVKM. V lost 6 bases to trimming and J lost 5 bases; unmatched junction nucleotides: 5. CDR3 length equals 14 residues.

This sequence joins TRBV30 and TRBJ2-5, with a tentative D call TRBD1 (5 bases). This CDR3 has 14 amino acids. V was shortened by 3 bases and J by 2 bases, with 13 bases between the two germline ends. Germline V CDR1 and CDR2: GTSNPN, SVGIG (reference sequence). The CDR3 is CAWSPGHLQETQYF. The CDR3 DNA follows: TGTGCCTGGAGCCCCGGACACCTGCAAGAGACCCAGTACTTC.

The chain has TRBV7-9 and TRBJ2-7; no reliable D call. The CDR3 runs 13 residues. The V end was cut by 5 bases, the J end by 12 bases, with 20 bases between. Germline V gene lookup returns CDR1 SEHNR and CDR2 FQNEAQ (reference sequence). CDR3 region: CASSVSSEVDLYF. The CDR3 DNA is TGTGCCAGCAGCGTATCTAGTGAGGTCGACCTGTACTTC.

This clone came up a few times. The chain carries TRBV6-6 and TRBJ1-2; unclear D gene. This CDR3 has 12 amino acids. The V gene lost 5 bases and the J gene lost 9 bases, with 13 bases spanning the gap. The V gene's germline CDR1 is MNHNY and CDR2 SVGAGI (reference sequence). This CDR3 is CASSPTGKSYTF. The CDR3 DNA reads as TGTGCCAGCAGTCCCACGGGGAAGAGCTACACCTTC.

This chain uses TRBV6-5 with TRBJ1-5; D might be TRBD1 (6 bases). The CDR3 loop spans 15 amino acids. Germline V gene data show CDR1 as MNHEY and CDR2 as SVGAGI. Trimming stripped 2 bases from V and 2 bases from J, with 10 bases between. The CDR3 DNA reads TGTGCCAGCAGTTACGGGGGCGCAGGCAATCAGCCCCAGCATTTT. This sequence encodes CASSYGGAGNQPQHF.